A single sample gave rise to the 24 T cell receptor beta chains below, sequenced in a study of CXCR3-negative and CXCR3-positive naive CD8 T cells. Study-wide results and caveats: For CXCR3-positive naive cells, TRB CDR3s were more hydrophobic than those of CXCR3-negative naive cells.

UMI-tagged TRB cDNA libraries were built via 5' RACE. From the 5' RACE reads, TCRdb lists one entry per CDR3 protein and no DNA. In total, the table holds about 120,000 distinct CDR3 sequences. For these TCRs, the target antigens are not known. Sequencing was performed on naive CXCR3+ CD8+ T cells from blood. As for subset: CD45RO-CCR7+CD27+CD95- naive CD8+ T cells expressing CXCR3 (TNR3+). These receptors were obtained from a human donor in good health. Some clones in this sample may be carry-over from other donors' samples.

V gene TRBV12-3 or TRBV12-4 combines with J gene TRBJ1-1. This CDR3 is built from 11 residues. The CDR3 sequence: CASSYSGYAFF.

The rearrangement uses TRBV5-1 and TRBJ2-7; TCRdb outputs TRBD1, but without DNA this stays unchecked. The V gene's germline CDR1 is SGHRS and CDR2 YFSETQ. CDR3 size: 18 residues. The CDR3 sequence: CASSLAFQPGTGVHEQYF.

J is TRBJ1-1 and V is TRBV20-1; the TRBD1 assignment by TCRdb is unverifiable without DNA. CDR3 length equals 14 residues. The V gene's germline CDR1 is DFQATT and CDR2 SNEGSKA (reference sequence). Here the CDR3 reads CSAREGVRDTEAFF.

The chain uses TRBV28 and TRBJ2-7; the D gene TCRdb calls, TRBD1, cannot be checked with no DNA. The CDR3 is 16 amino acids. CDR1 is MDHEN and CDR2 is SYDVKM in the germline V gene. The CDR3 here is CASSPLVPSSSYEQYF.

This chain joins TRBV7-9 and TRBJ2-7; TCRdb's D call, TRBD1, is unchecked because there is no DNA. Germline CDR1 reads SEHNR; CDR2 reads FQNEAQ (reference sequence). The CDR3 extends over 16 amino acids. The CDR3 loop is CASSPTTRGLSYEQYF.

J is TRBJ1-4 and V is TRBV7-2; TCRdb's assignment of TRBD1 cannot be checked, as there is no DNA. The CDR3 extends over 15 amino acids. The germline V gene encodes CDR1 SGHTA and CDR2 FQGNSA. The CDR3 sequence is CASSDMGLGHEKLFF. Variable domain in full (rest from reference TRBV7-2 and TRBJ1-4): GAGVSQSPSNKVTEKGKDVELRCDPISGHTALYWYRQSLGQGLEFLIYFQGNSAPDKSGLPSDRFSAERTGGSVSTLTIQRTQQEDSAVYLCASSDMGLGHEKLFFGSGTQLSVL.

V is TRBV4-2 and J is TRBJ1-2; TCRdb gives TRBD1 as the D gene, but with no DNA this cannot be confirmed. Germline assignment: CDR1 LGHNA and CDR2 YNFKEQ. The CDR3 is made up of 14 amino acids. The CDR3 sequence: CASSQDDRDYGYTF.

Here the CDR3 reads CASGAGTGELFF. The chain links TRBV12-3 or TRBV12-4 to TRBJ2-2; the TCRdb call, TRBD2, lacks DNA for checking. The CDR3 spans 12 residues.

The gene calls are TRBV29-1 and TRBJ1-2; the TRBD1 assignment by TCRdb is unverifiable without DNA. Looked up from germline, CDR1 is SQVTM and CDR2 is ANQGSEA. The CDR3 consists of 20 residues. The CDR3: CSVEDVGSLSTPQGSYGYTF.

The rearrangement uses TRBV7-2 and TRBJ2-7; TCRdb gives TRBD1 as the D gene, but with no DNA this cannot be confirmed. Germline loops: CDR1 SGHTA, CDR2 FQGNSA. This CDR3 region has 14 residues. The CDR3 loop is CASSYGPGVGEQYF.

This chain uses TRBV25-1 with TRBJ1-1. The CDR3 totals 11 residues. CDR1 and CDR2 (germline): MGHDK, SYGVNS. The CDR3 protein is CASHIGSEAFF.

This chain joins TRBV12-3 or TRBV12-4 and TRBJ1-1; TCRdb's D call, TRBD1, is unchecked because there is no DNA. The CDR3 is 17 amino acids. The chain's CDR3 is CASSLVDTGTPNTEAFF.

The chain uses TRBV4-1 and TRBJ2-1; TCRdb returns TRBD2, unconfirmable since there is no DNA. The CDR3 spans 17 residues. CDR1 and CDR2 from the germline V gene are MGHRA and YSYEKL. Here the CDR3 reads CASSQEVRSGGYNEQFF.

This rearrangement joins TRBV12-3 or TRBV12-4 to TRBJ2-1. The CDR3 spans 13 residues. The CDR3 here is CASSLALGYEQFF.

The V gene is TRBV15, the J gene TRBJ2-2. Germline CDR1 LNHNV, CDR2 YYDKDF (reference sequence). The CDR3 totals 16 residues. Here the CDR3 reads CATSREVQTNTGELFF.

V is TRBV3-1 and J is TRBJ2-1; TCRdb's D gene call, TRBD2, goes unchecked for lack of DNA. The CDR3 extends over 14 amino acids. Germline V gene lookup returns CDR1 LGHDT and CDR2 YNNKEL (reference sequence). CDR3 loop: CASSQEAGGPGQFF.

The rearrangement joins TRBV7-9 to TRBJ2-2; TCRdb reports TRBD1, a call that lacks DNA to check it against. The CDR3 is made up of 15 amino acids. Per the germline V gene, CDR1 is SEHNR and CDR2 is FQNEAQ (reference sequence). CDR3 residues: CASSSGTGLTGELFF.

This chain connects TRBV28 to TRBJ2-5. Germline CDR1 reads MDHEN; CDR2 reads SYDVKM. The CDR3 length is 11 residues. The CDR3 is CASSRQETQYF.

This chain uses TRBV7-9 with TRBJ2-5; the D call from TCRdb, TRBD1, cannot be confirmed without DNA. The CDR3 covers 17 residues. Germline assignment: CDR1 SEHNR and CDR2 FQNEAQ (reference sequence). CDR3 residues: CASSSVKTGYRQETQYF.

The chain carries TRBV6-5 and TRBJ2-7; TCRdb gives TRBD2 as the D gene, but with no DNA this cannot be confirmed. The CDR3 runs to 12 residues. Germline CDR1 and CDR2: MNHEY and SVGAGI. The CDR3 loop reads CASTSGLNEQYF.

This chain uses TRBV20-1 with TRBJ1-2; without DNA, the TCRdb call of TRBD1 cannot be checked. The length of the CDR3 is 15 residues. Germline values: CDR1 DFQATT, CDR2 SNEGSKA (reference sequence). The CDR3 here is CSARVDRGQDYGYTF.

The J gene is TRBJ1-1, the V gene TRBV28; TCRdb outputs TRBD1, but without DNA this stays unchecked. The germline V gene has CDR1 MDHEN and CDR2 SYDVKM. The CDR3 loop spans 16 amino acids. The CDR3 is CASSFPTEGGGTEAFF.

The chain employs TRBV4-3 and TRBJ2-5; TCRdb proposes TRBD1, but this gene call is untestable without DNA. This CDR3 region has 16 residues. Germline V gene lookup returns CDR1 LGHNA and CDR2 YSLEER. CDR3 protein: CASSQPGTGSVETQYF.

This chain uses TRBV20-1 with TRBJ1-5. The CDR3 has 14 amino acids. Germline V gene sequence: CDR1 DFQATT, CDR2 SNEGSKA (reference sequence). The CDR3 reads CSAQGIYSNQPQHF.